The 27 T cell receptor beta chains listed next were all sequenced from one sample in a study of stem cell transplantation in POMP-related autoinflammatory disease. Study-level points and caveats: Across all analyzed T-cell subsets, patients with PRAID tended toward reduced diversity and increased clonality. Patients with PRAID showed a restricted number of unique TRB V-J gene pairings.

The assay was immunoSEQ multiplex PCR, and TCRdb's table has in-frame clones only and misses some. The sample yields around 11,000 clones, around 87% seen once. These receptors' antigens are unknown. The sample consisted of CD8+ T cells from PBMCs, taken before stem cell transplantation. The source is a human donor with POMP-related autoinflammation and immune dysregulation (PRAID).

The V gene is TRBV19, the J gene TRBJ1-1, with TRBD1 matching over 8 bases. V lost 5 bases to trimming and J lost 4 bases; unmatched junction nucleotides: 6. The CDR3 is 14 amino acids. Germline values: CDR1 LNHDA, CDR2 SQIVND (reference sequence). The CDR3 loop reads CASSPLTGATEAFF. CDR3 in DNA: TGTGCCAGTAGTCCGCTGACAGGGGCCACTGAAGCTTTCTTT.

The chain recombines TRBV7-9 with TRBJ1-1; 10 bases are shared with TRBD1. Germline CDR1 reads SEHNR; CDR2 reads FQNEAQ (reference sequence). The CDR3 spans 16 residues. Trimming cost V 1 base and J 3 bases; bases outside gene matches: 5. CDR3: CASSLDRQGADTEAFF. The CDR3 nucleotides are TGTGCCAGCAGCTTAGACCGACAGGGGGCCGACACTGAAGCTTTCTTT.

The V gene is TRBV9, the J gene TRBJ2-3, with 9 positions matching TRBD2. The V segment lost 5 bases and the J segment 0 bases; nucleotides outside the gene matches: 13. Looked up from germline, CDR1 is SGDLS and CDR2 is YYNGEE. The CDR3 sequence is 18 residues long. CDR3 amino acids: CASSESGRPSHSTDTQYF. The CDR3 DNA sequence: TGTGCCAGCAGTGAAAGCGGGAGGCCCTCCCATAGCACAGATACGCAGTATTTT.

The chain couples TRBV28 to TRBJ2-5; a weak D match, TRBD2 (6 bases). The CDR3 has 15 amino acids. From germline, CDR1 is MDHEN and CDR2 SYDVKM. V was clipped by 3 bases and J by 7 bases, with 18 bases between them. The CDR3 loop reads CASSFFRDLTGTQYF. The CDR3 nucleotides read TGTGCCAGCAGTTTTTTCAGGGACTTAACAGGGACCCAGTACTTC.

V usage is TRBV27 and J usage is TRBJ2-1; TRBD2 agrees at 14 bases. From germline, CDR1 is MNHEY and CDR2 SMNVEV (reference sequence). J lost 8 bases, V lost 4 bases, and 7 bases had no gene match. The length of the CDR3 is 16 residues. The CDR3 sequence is CASSSGLAGARDEQFF. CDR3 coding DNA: TGTGCCAGCAGTTCGGGACTAGCGGGAGCCAGGGATGAGCAGTTCTTC.

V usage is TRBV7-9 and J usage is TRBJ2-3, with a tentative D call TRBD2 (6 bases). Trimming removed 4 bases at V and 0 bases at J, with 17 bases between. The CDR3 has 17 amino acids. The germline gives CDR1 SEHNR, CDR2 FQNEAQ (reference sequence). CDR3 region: CASSSPASESSTDTQYF. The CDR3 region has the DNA TGTGCCAGCAGCTCGCCGGCTAGCGAGTCTAGCACAGATACGCAGTATTTT.

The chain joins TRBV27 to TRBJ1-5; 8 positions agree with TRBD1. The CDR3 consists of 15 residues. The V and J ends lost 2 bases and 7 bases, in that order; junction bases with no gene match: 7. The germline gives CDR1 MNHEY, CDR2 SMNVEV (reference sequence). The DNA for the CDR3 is TGTGCCAGCAGTTTAGCAGGGGGCGCCGGACAGCCCCAGCATTTT. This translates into CASSLAGGAGQPQHF.

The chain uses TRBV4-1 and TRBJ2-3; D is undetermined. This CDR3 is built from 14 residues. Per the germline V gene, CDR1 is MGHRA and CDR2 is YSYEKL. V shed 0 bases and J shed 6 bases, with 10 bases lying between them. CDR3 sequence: CASSQEGPFDTQYF. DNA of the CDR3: TGCGCCAGCAGCCAAGAAGGTCCCTTCGATACGCAGTATTTT.

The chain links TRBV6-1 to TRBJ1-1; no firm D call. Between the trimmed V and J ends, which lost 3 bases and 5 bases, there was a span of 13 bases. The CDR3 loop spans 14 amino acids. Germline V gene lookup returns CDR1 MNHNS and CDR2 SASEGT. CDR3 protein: CASSEDGLGTEAFF. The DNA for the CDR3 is TGTGCCAGCAGTGAGGACGGACTAGGGACTGAAGCTTTCTTT.

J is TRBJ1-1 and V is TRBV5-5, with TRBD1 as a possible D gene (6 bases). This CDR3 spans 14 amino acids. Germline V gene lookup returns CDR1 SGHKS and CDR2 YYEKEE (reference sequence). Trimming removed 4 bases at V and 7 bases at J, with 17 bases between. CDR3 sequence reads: CASSQAHGGHEAFF. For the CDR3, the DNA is TGTGCCAGCAGCCAGGCCCACGGGGGGCATGAAGCTTTCTTT. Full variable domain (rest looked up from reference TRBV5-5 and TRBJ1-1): DAGVTQSPTHLIKTRGQQVTLRCSPISGHKSVSWYQQVLGQGPQFIFQYYEKEERGRGNFPDRFSARQFPNYSSELNVNALLLGDSALYLCASSQAHGGHEAFFGQGTRLTVV.

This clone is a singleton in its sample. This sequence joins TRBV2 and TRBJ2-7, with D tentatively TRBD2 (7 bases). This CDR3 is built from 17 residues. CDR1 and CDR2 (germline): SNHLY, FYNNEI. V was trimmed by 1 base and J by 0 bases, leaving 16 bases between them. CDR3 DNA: TGTGCCAGCAGTGAAGGACTGGGGGCGGGAGCCTCCTACGAGCAGTACTTC. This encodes CASSEGLGAGASYEQYF.

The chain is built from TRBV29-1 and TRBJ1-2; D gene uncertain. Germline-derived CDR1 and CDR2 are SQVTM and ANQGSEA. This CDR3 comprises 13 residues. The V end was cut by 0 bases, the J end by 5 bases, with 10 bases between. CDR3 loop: CSVEDLKQYGYTF. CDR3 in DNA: TGCAGCGTTGAAGATCTAAAGCAATATGGCTACACCTTC.

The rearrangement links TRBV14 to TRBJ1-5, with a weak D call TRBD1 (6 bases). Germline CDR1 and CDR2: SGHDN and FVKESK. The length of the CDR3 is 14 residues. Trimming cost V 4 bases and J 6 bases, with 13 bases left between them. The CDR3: CASSPGRGGQPQHF. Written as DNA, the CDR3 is TGTGCCAGCAGCCCTGGCAGGGGTGGTCAGCCCCAGCATTTT.

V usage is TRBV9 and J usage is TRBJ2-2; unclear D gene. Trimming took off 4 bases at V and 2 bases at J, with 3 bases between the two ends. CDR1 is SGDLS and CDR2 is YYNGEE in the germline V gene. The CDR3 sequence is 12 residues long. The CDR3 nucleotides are TGTGCCAGCAGCATAAACACCGGGGAGCTGTTTTTT. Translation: CASSINTGELFF.

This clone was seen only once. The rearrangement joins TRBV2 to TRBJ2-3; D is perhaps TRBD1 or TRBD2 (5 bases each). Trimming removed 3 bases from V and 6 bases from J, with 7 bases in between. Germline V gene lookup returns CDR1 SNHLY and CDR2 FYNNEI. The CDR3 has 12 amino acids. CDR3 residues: CASSEGTDTQYF. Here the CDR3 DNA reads TGTGCCAGCAGTGAGGGGACGGATACGCAGTATTTT.

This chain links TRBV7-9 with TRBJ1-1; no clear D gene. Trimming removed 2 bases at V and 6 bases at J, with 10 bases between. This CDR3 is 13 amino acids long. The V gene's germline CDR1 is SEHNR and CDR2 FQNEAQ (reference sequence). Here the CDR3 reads CASSLRGSAEAFF. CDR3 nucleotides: TGTGCCAGCAGCTTAAGAGGCAGCGCTGAAGCTTTCTTT.

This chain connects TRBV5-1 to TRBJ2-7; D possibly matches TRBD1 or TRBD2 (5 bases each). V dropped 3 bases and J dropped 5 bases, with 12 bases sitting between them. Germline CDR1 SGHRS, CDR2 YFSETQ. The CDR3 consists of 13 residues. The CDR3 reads CASSSRGTDEQYF. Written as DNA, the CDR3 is TGCGCCAGCAGCTCGAGGGGAACGGACGAGCAGTACTTC.

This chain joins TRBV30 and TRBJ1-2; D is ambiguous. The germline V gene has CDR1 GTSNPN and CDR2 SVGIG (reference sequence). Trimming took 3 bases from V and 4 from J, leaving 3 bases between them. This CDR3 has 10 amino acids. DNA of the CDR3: TGTGCCTGGAGCGGCTATGGCTACACCTTC. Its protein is CAWSGYGYTF.

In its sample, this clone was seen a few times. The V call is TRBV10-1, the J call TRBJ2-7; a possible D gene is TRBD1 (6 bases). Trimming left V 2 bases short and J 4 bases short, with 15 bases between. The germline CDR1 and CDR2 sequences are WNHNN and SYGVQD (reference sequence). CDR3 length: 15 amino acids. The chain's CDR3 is CASSELKDSPYEQYF. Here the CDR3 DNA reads TGCGCCAGCAGTGAGCTAAAGGACAGCCCGTACGAGCAGTACTTC.

The CDR3 nucleotides read TGCGCCAGCAGCCAAGGGACGGTGAACACTGAAGCTTTCTTT. The encoded protein is CASSQGTVNTEAFF. The chain uses TRBV5-1 and TRBJ1-1, with D possibly being TRBD1 (5 bases). Germline CDR1 SGHRS, CDR2 YFSETQ. The germline V and J ends were trimmed by 4 bases and 0 bases, with 10 bases remaining between them. The CDR3 loop spans 14 amino acids.

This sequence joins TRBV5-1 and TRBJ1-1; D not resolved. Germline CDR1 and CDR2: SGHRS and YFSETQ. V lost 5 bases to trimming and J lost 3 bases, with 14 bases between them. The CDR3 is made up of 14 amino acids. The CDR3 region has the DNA TGCGCCAGCAGAGCAGAGGGTGTGGACACTGAAGCTTTCTTT. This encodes CASRAEGVDTEAFF.

The CDR3 nucleotides are TGCGCCAGCAGCTTGGAAGCCGGGCCCGGGGAGCTGTTTTTT. Translation gives CASSLEAGPGELFF. The chain joins TRBV5-1 to TRBJ2-2; no reliable D call. V was trimmed by 0 bases and J by 6 bases, leaving 9 bases between them. CDR1 and CDR2 from the germline V gene are SGHRS and YFSETQ. The CDR3 extends over 14 amino acids.

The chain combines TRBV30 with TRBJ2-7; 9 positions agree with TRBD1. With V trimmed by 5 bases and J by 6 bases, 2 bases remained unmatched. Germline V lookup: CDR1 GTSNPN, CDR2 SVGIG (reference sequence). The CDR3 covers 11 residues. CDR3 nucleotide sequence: TGTGCCTGGGAGACAGGGGGCGAGCAGTACTTC. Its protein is CAWETGGEQYF.

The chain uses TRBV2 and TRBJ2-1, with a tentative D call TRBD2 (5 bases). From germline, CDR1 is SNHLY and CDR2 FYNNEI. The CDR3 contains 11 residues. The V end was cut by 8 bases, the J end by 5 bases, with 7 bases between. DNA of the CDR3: TGTGCCAGCGAGGGAGACAATGAGCAGTTCTTC. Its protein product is CASEGDNEQFF.

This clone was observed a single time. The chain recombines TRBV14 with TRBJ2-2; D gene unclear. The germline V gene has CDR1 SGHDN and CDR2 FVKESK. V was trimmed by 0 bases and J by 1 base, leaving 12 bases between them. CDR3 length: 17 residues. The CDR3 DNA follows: TGTGCCAGCAGCCAAGATCTCGATAGACTGAACACCGGGGAGCTGTTTTTT. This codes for CASSQDLDRLNTGELFF.

This CDR3 reads CSVEDYRTPGLGETQYF. The CDR3 DNA is TGCAGCGTTGAAGATTACCGGACTCCCGGATTAGGGGAGACCCAGTACTTC. This chain uses TRBV29-1 with TRBJ2-5; D possibly corresponds to TRBD2 (5 bases). Per the germline V gene, CDR1 is SQVTM and CDR2 is ANQGSEA. The CDR3 loop spans 17 amino acids. V was shortened by 0 bases and J by 5 bases, with 22 bases between the two germline ends.

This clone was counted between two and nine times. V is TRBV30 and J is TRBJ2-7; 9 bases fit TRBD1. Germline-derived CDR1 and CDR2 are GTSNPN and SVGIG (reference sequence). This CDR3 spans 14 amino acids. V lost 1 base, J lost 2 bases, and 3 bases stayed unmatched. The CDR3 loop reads CAWSGGTGPYEQYF. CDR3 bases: TGTGCCTGGAGTGGAGGGACAGGGCCCTACGAGCAGTACTTC.